Listed below are T cell receptor beta chains from one sample, sequenced in a study of early T cells in non-severe SARS-CoV-2 infection. TCRdb fed the 5' RACE reads into MiXCR, producing one record per CDR3 protein. The sample includes tens of thousands of distinct CDR3 sequences, 5.5% to 7.5% of them seen just once. Sequenced sample: whole blood. These TCRs come from an adult who was a healthcare worker with PCR-confirmed SARS-CoV-2 infection or an uninfected control (not recorded which). Each CDR3 is given with its conserved first and last residue. Fields, in order: J gene, clone size, V gene, D gene, CDR3 protein, CDR3 DNA. D genes are given only for firm matches. Clone size is stated in some rows and not others, as once, few, many or a class when expanded.

J: TRBJ2-1; size: medium-sized; V: TRBV6-5; D: TRBD1; CDR3: CASSTWDSYNEQFF; DNA: TGTGCCAGCAGTACATGGGACAGCTACAATGAGCAGTTCTTC
J: TRBJ1-1; size: -; V: TRBV3-1; D: TRBD1; CDR3: CASSLVVTGRNTEAFF; DNA: TGTGCCAGCAGCCTGGTGGTGACAGGGCGGAACACTGAAGCTTTCTTT
J: TRBJ1-4; size: many; V: TRBV19; D: -; CDR3: CATREPGGKLFF; DNA: TGTGCCACTCGAGAACCCGGCGGAAAACTGTTTTTT
J: TRBJ2-1; size: -; V: TRBV4-3; D: TRBD2; CDR3: CASSQDYQGLVYNEQFF; DNA: TGCGCCAGCAGCCAAGATTATCAGGGACTAGTCTACAATGAGCAGTTCTTC
J: TRBJ2-1; size: few; V: TRBV3-1; D: TRBD2; CDR3: CASSPRTSGFYNEQFF; DNA: TGTGCCAGCAGCCCCAGGACTAGCGGGTTCTACAATGAGCAGTTCTTC
J: TRBJ2-7; size: -; V: TRBV5-1; D: TRBD1; CDR3: CASSLARTGPSYEQYF; DNA: TGCGCCAGCAGCTTAGCACGGACAGGGCCCTCCTACGAGCAGTACTTC
J: TRBJ1-1; size: many; V: TRBV18; D: -; CDR3: CASSTDRMNTEAFF; DNA: TGTGCCAGCTCAACGGACAGAATGAACACTGAAGCTTTCTTT
J: TRBJ1-2; size: few; V: TRBV4-1; D: -; CDR3: CASSQDNYGYTF; DNA: TGCGCCAGCAGCCAGGACAACTATGGCTACACCTTC
J: TRBJ2-5; size: few; V: TRBV10-1; D: -; CDR3: CASSGQRGETQYF; DNA: TGCGCCAGCAGTGGACAGAGAGGGGAGACCCAGTACTTC
J: TRBJ1-1; size: -; V: TRBV29-1; D: TRBD1; CDR3: CSAVKDRADTEAFF; DNA: TGCAGCGCCGTCAAAGACAGGGCGGACACTGAAGCTTTCTTT
J: TRBJ2-7; size: many; V: TRBV20-1; D: TRBD1; CDR3: CSGGQGTYEQYF; DNA: TGCAGTGGGGGACAGGGAACTTACGAGCAGTACTTC
J: TRBJ2-4; size: many; V: TRBV20-1; D: -; CDR3: CSAFSREAKNIQYF; DNA: TGCAGTGCTTTTTCTCGCGAGGCCAAAAACATTCAGTACTTC
J: TRBJ1-6; size: many; V: TRBV7-3; D: TRBD1; CDR3: CASSLDRTGRLHF; DNA: TGTGCCAGCAGCCTTGATCGGACAGGGAGGCTCCACTTT
J: TRBJ2-2; size: few; V: TRBV6-1; D: -; CDR3: CASSYSTGTNTGELFF; DNA: TGTGCCAGCAGCTACAGTACAGGGACGAACACCGGGGAGCTGTTTTTT
J: TRBJ2-4; size: many; V: TRBV4-1; D: -; CDR3: CASSQDEGGPGNIQYF; DNA: TGCGCCAGCAGCCAAGATGAGGGGGGGCCCGGAAACATTCAGTACTTC
J: TRBJ2-3; size: many; V: TRBV5-1; D: -; CDR3: CASRSTDTQYF; DNA: TGCGCCAGCAGGAGCACAGATACGCAGTATTTT
J: TRBJ2-1; size: -; V: TRBV18; D: TRBD2; CDR3: CASSIAGVPYNEQFF; DNA: TGTGCCAGCTCCATAGCGGGGGTCCCCTACAATGAGCAGTTCTTC
J: TRBJ2-7; size: -; V: TRBV5-1; D: -; CDR3: CASSPSYEQYF; DNA: TGCGCCAGCAGCCCGTCCTACGAGCAGTACTTC
J: TRBJ1-6; size: few; V: TRBV27; D: TRBD1; CDR3: CASRPDRDRNSPLHF; DNA: TGTGCCAGCAGACCGGACAGGGACCGAAATTCACCCCTCCACTTT
J: TRBJ2-6; size: many; V: TRBV7-2; D: -; CDR3: CASSQSPVAVSSGANVLTF; DNA: TGTGCCAGCAGCCAATCTCCCGTGGCTGTAAGCTCTGGGGCCAACGTCCTGACTTTC
J: TRBJ1-4; size: few; V: TRBV7-2; D: -; CDR3: CASSLDPVGAVKLFF; DNA: TGTGCCAGCAGCTTAGATCCTGTAGGGGCGGTAAAACTGTTTTTT
J: TRBJ2-2; size: -; V: TRBV10-3; D: -; CDR3: CAISRDQNTGELFF; DNA: TGTGCCATCAGCCGGGACCAGAACACCGGGGAGCTGTTTTTT
J: TRBJ1-1; size: many; V: TRBV20-1; D: TRBD1; CDR3: CSATQGGAKEAFF; DNA: TGCAGTGCTACCCAGGGGGGGGCGAAAGAAGCTTTCTTT
J: TRBJ2-4; size: many; V: TRBV11-2; D: -; CDR3: CASSLALQNIQYF; DNA: TGTGCCAGCAGCTTAGCACTTCAAAACATTCAGTACTTC
J: TRBJ2-3; size: many; V: TRBV7-2; D: TRBD1; CDR3: CASSRDRVRTDTQYF; DNA: TGTGCCAGCAGCAGGGACAGGGTGCGCACAGATACGCAGTATTTT
J: TRBJ1-4; size: many; V: TRBV5-1; D: -; CDR3: CASTQDASGEKLFF; DNA: TGCGCCAGCACCCAGGACGCGTCGGGTGAAAAACTGTTTTTT
J: TRBJ2-5; size: -; V: TRBV7-2; D: TRBD2; CDR3: CASSFELAGDVQETQYF; DNA: TGTGCCAGCAGCTTTGAGCTAGCGGGGGATGTACAAGAGACCCAGTACTTC
J: TRBJ2-7; size: few; V: TRBV20-1; D: -; CDR3: CSAPGGGDSYEQYF; DNA: TGCAGTGCCCCGGGCGGGGGCGACTCCTACGAGCAGTACTTC
J: TRBJ2-7; size: -; V: TRBV4-1; D: -; CDR3: CASSQDRVYEQYF; DNA: TGCGCCAGCAGCCAAGACAGAGTCTACGAGCAGTACTTC
J: TRBJ2-1; size: -; V: TRBV20-1; D: -; CDR3: CSATDPTRYNEQFF; DNA: TGCAGTGCGACCGACCCAACTCGTTACAATGAGCAGTTCTTC
J: TRBJ2-5; size: -; V: TRBV11-3; D: -; CDR3: CASSSTQGETQYF; DNA: TGTGCCAGCAGCTCCACACAGGGAGAGACCCAGTACTTC
J: TRBJ2-7; size: many; V: TRBV5-8; D: TRBD1; CDR3: CASSLRDRGLGEQYF; DNA: TGTGCCAGCAGCTTGAGGGACAGGGGATTGGGGGAGCAGTACTTC
J: TRBJ1-1; size: many; V: TRBV3-1; D: -; CDR3: CASSRALGGARTEAFF; DNA: TGTGCCAGCAGCCGCGCGTTGGGGGGGGCAAGGACTGAAGCTTTCTTT
J: TRBJ2-3; size: few; V: TRBV14; D: -; CDR3: CASSRQARTDTQYF; DNA: TGTGCCAGCAGTCGGCAGGCTAGGACAGATACGCAGTATTTT
J: TRBJ2-4; size: many; V: TRBV5-6; D: -; CDR3: CASRSYKGKNIQYF; DNA: TGTGCCAGCAGATCTTATAAGGGCAAAAACATTCAGTACTTC
J: TRBJ1-6; size: many; V: TRBV29-1; D: -; CDR3: CSVVTAYNSPLHF; DNA: TGCAGCGTCGTTACTGCCTATAATTCACCCCTCCACTTT
J: TRBJ1-1; size: -; V: TRBV6-1; D: -; CDR3: CTSREQGRTEAFF; DNA: TGTACAAGCAGGGAGCAGGGAAGGACTGAAGCTTTCTTT
J: TRBJ1-6; size: many; V: TRBV7-9; D: TRBD1; CDR3: CASSSATGTSPLHF; DNA: TGTGCCAGCAGCTCCGCGACAGGGACGTCACCCCTCCACTTT
J: TRBJ2-3; size: few; V: TRBV28; D: TRBD2; CDR3: CASRGSGGVTDTQYF; DNA: TGTGCCAGCAGAGGATCGGGGGGGGTCACAGATACGCAGTATTTT
J: TRBJ2-5; size: many; V: TRBV18; D: -; CDR3: CASSRLSRGETQYF; DNA: TGTGCCAGCTCACGTCTATCGAGGGGAGAGACCCAGTACTTC
J: TRBJ1-2; size: -; V: TRBV6-6; D: -; CDR3: CASRERGARFYGYTF; DNA: TGTGCCAGCAGGGAGCGAGGGGCGCGTTTCTATGGCTACACCTTC
J: TRBJ2-3; size: many; V: TRBV6-1; D: -; CDR3: CASSEHGGDTQYF; DNA: TGTGCCAGCAGTGAACATGGGGGCGATACGCAGTATTTT
J: TRBJ1-2; size: -; V: TRBV27; D: -; CDR3: CASRGAAGYTF; DNA: TGTGCCAGCAGGGGGGCGGCTGGCTACACCTTC
J: TRBJ2-7; size: few; V: TRBV5-1; D: TRBD1; CDR3: CASSLGSGTGYEQYF; DNA: TGCGCCAGCAGCTTGGGGTCCGGGACAGGCTACGAGCAGTACTTC
J: TRBJ2-1; size: -; V: TRBV5-1; D: TRBD2; CDR3: CASSLAGGSSYNEQFF; DNA: TGCGCCAGCAGCTTGGCCGGCGGGAGCTCCTACAATGAGCAGTTCTTC